Following are 12 T cell receptor beta chains from one sample sequenced in a study of T cells after posttransplantation cyclophosphamide. A marrow graft followed busulfan-fludarabine conditioning, with cyclophosphamide on days +3 and +4. TCRdb's table, derived via immunoSEQ multiplex PCR, lists solely in-frame clones and lacks some. The sample records about 6,500 clones, 70% to 85% being singletons. The starting material was CD8+ T cells sorted from PBMCs, obtained 1404 days after allogeneic stem cell transplant with posttransplant cyclophosphamide. The receptors shown here come from a female patient in her fifties or sixties who received an allogeneic stem cell transplant from a related donor, was CMV-positive, and had no GVHD. T cells may partly derive from the graft donor.

The chain links TRBV5-6 to TRBJ2-3; 10 bases match TRBD2. Unmatched junction bases numbered 2, after V lost 2 bases and J lost 5 bases. The CDR3 length is 14 residues. The germline gives CDR1 SGHDT, CDR2 YYEEEE. CDR3 nucleotide sequence: TGTGCCAGCAGCTTAGCGGGAGGGCTAGATACGCAGTATTTT. Translation: CASSLAGGLDTQYF. Looking up the rest from reference TRBV5-6 and TRBJ2-3 gives the full variable domain: DAGVTQSPTHLIKTRGQQVTLRCSPKSGHDTVSWYQQALGQGPQFIFQYYEEEERQRGNFPDRFSGHQFPNYSSELNVNALLLGDSALYLCASSLAGGLDTQYFGPGTRLTVL.

The chain employs TRBV15 and TRBJ2-7, with TRBD2 matching 9 bases. J lost 3 bases, V lost 0 bases, and 12 bases had no gene match. Germline V gene lookup returns CDR1 LNHNV and CDR2 YYDKDF (reference sequence). The CDR3 is 18 amino acids. The DNA for the CDR3 is TGTGCCACCAGCAGAGACTCTTTAATAGCGGGAGAATTCTACGAGCAGTACTTC. It specifies CATSRDSLIAGEFYEQYF.

The chain combines TRBV2 with TRBJ2-3; the match to TRBD2 covers 7 bases. J gave up 0 bases and V 5 bases, and 11 bases lay outside the gene matches. Germline V gene lookup returns CDR1 SNHLY and CDR2 FYNNEI. The CDR3 spans 17 residues. Written as DNA, the CDR3 is TGTGCCAGCAGTCAACCGGGACTAACTATTAGCACAGATACGCAGTATTTT. The encoded protein is CASSQPGLTISTDTQYF.

The chain joins TRBV5-4 to TRBJ2-2; 9 bases map to TRBD2. From germline, CDR1 is SGHNT and CDR2 YYREEE (reference sequence). The J segment lost 5 bases and the V segment lost 1 base, leaving 3 bases of the junction unmatched. CDR3 size: 15 residues. DNA for the CDR3: TGTGCCAGCAGCTTGTGGGGACTAGCTACCGGGGAGCTGTTTTTT. Translation: CASSLWGLATGELFF.

The count of this clone is one. The chain is built from TRBV7-3 and TRBJ2-3; no clear D gene. This CDR3 contains 15 residues. Germline-derived CDR1 and CDR2 are SGHTA and FQGTGA. Trimming removed 5 bases at V and 1 base at J, with 13 bases between. The CDR3 DNA follows: TGTGCCAGCAGCCCGACACCCCAAGGCACAGATACGCAGTATTTT. Residues: CASSPTPQGTDTQYF.

This clone came up a few times. V usage is TRBV19 and J usage is TRBJ2-2, with 8 nucleotides matching TRBD1. Germline loops: CDR1 LNHDA, CDR2 SQIVND (reference sequence). The CDR3 is made up of 15 amino acids. V gave up 3 bases and J gave up 3 bases; unmatched junction bases: 3. The CDR3 DNA reads TGTGCCAGTAGTATCGGGACAGGACACACCGGGGAGCTGTTTTTT. This gives the protein CASSIGTGHTGELFF.

Only a few counts were recorded for this clone. The rearrangement links TRBV7-3 to TRBJ2-2, with a possible D match to TRBD1 (8 bases). Per the germline V gene, CDR1 is SGHTA and CDR2 is FQGTGA. The CDR3 is made up of 17 amino acids. The V end lost 5 bases, the J end lost 8 bases, and 24 bases lay between the germline ends. The chain's CDR3 is CASSPPGGQAVIGELFF. CDR3 bases: TGTGCCAGCAGCCCCCCGGGGGGACAGGCGGTAATTGGGGAGCTGTTTTTT.

The chain uses TRBV28 and TRBJ2-1, with 11 bases matching TRBD2. With 4 bases clipped from V and 8 bases from J, the junction kept 16 bases outside the gene matches. The CDR3 consists of 18 residues. Per the germline V gene, CDR1 is MDHEN and CDR2 is SYDVKM. Here the CDR3 reads CASSSPLPSGRWGDEQFF. For the CDR3, the DNA is TGTGCCAGCAGTTCCCCACTTCCTAGCGGGAGGTGGGGCGATGAGCAGTTCTTC.

This rearrangement joins TRBV10-3 to TRBJ1-1; 9 nucleotides agree with TRBD1. There are 14 residues in the CDR3. Unmatched junction bases numbered 2, after V lost 3 bases and J lost 3 bases. Germline lookup yields CDR1 ENHRY and CDR2 SYGVKD. CDR3 nucleotides: TGTGCCATCAGTGACTGGGACAGGGACACTGAAGCTTTCTTT. It translates to CAISDWDRDTEAFF.

The sample holds a few counts of this clone. The V and J genes are TRBV13 and TRBJ2-1; 10 nucleotides agree with TRBD2. CDR3 length: 15 residues. Germline V gives CDR1 PRHDT, CDR2 FYEKMQ (reference sequence). V lost 5 bases to trimming and J lost 6 bases; unmatched junction nucleotides: 7. The CDR3 DNA sequence: TGTGCCAGCAGCACAAGCGGGAGGGCCCCCAATGAGCAGTTCTTC. It yields the protein CASSTSGRAPNEQFF.

A note on this clone: This specimen includes other DNA sequences encoding the same CDR3. The chain couples TRBV5-8 to TRBJ2-7, with D possibly being TRBD2 (5 bases). Germline CDR1 and CDR2: SGHTS and YDEGEE. This CDR3 has 10 residues. V lost 5 bases to trimming and J lost 9 bases, with 9 bases between them. Written as DNA, the CDR3 is TGTGCCAGCAGGCCCGCGGGGCAGTACTTC. Protein sequence: CASRPAGQYF.

J is TRBJ1-1 and V is TRBV2; D remains ambiguous. Trimming left V 7 bases short and J 4 bases short, with 16 bases between. This CDR3 has 14 amino acids. The germline CDR1 and CDR2 sequences are SNHLY and FYNNEI. The CDR3 nucleotides read TGTGCCAGCAAGGAGGACTCACGGGGCACTGAAGCTTTCTTT. Translating it yields CASKEDSRGTEAFF.